This entry features one T cell receptor (beta chain) sequence. Its cognate antigen is unknown. This sample was included in a study of monozygotic twins with inflammatory bowel disease. Study-wide results and caveats: Relative clonotype sharing with others was diminished in IBD patients versus healthy twins, particularly with disease activity.

Template switching was used to attach UMIs, which incorporated a 6-nucleotide sample barcode. TCRdb reprocessed the 5' RACE reads, keeping one entry per CDR3 protein, no DNA. Found here are over 110,000 distinct CDR3 sequences; the top ten clones hold 2% to 3%. Specimen: blood. The clonotype was recovered from a human donor with ulcerative colitis or Crohn's disease, or a healthy co-twin of an affected twin (not recorded which).

Here the CDR3 reads CASSFRDRLTNTEAFF. V is TRBV5-1 and J is TRBJ1-1; TCRdb's assignment of TRBD1 cannot be checked, as there is no DNA. The CDR3 has 16 amino acids. CDR1 and CDR2 (germline): SGHRS, YFSETQ. Looking up the rest from reference TRBV5-1 and TRBJ1-1 gives the full variable domain: KAGVTQTPRYLIKTRGQQVTLSCSPISGHRSVSWYQQTPGQGLQFLFEYFSETQRNKGNFPGRFSGRQFSNSRSEMNVSTLELGDSALYLCASSFRDRLTNTEAFFGQGTRLTVV.